A single sample is the source of the 31 T cell receptor beta chains below, sequenced in a study of blood T cell repertoires in COVID-19 (dated by TCRdb to the early 2020s). Library generation was performed with the immunoSEQ multiplex PCR assay. TCRdb re-hosts the immuneACCESS table, in-frame sequences only. Its copies lack some clones; in the studies checked, an unresolved V gene accounts for under half of them, and the cause for the rest is not known. Counted in this sample were 400,000 to 450,000 clones; 80% to 90% of them appeared once. The ten largest clones add up to less than 0.95% of the sample. The sample consisted of peripheral blood. These receptors all come from a man between 18 and 35 years old with COVID-19, enrolled during active disease.

V is TRBV6-2 or TRBV6-3 and J is TRBJ1-6; 9 bases map to TRBD1. The germline V gene has CDR1 MNHEY and CDR2 SVGEGT. The CDR3 length is 14 residues. Unmatched junction bases numbered 5, after V lost 6 bases and J lost 8 bases. CDR3 in amino acids: CASSRTGEDSPLHF. Written as DNA, the CDR3 is TGTGCCAGCAGCCGGACAGGGGAGGATTCACCCCTCCACTTT.

The chain employs TRBV4-1 and TRBJ2-3, with TRBD1 matching over 7 bases. Per germline, CDR1 MGHRA and CDR2 YSYEKL. J was trimmed by 7 bases and V by 5 bases; bases with no gene match: 24. The length of the CDR3 is 19 residues. For the CDR3, the DNA is TGCGCCAGCAGCGCGCTTTGGCCGTCGGGACAGTCCATTCCAAATACGCAGTATTTT. As protein: CASSALWPSGQSIPNTQYF.

The V and J genes are TRBV15 and TRBJ2-2, with 9 positions matching TRBD1. This CDR3 spans 18 amino acids. Germline V gene lookup returns CDR1 LNHNV and CDR2 YYDKDF (reference sequence). V lost 0 bases, J lost 5 bases, and 10 bases stayed unmatched. CDR3 protein: CATSRDRSGTGRTGELFF. Here the CDR3 DNA reads TGTGCCACCAGCAGAGATCGTAGTGGGACAGGGCGGACCGGGGAGCTGTTTTTT.

This rearrangement joins TRBV2 to TRBJ2-3, with a tentative D call TRBD2 (6 bases). The germline V gene encodes CDR1 SNHLY and CDR2 FYNNEI. The CDR3 runs 16 residues. The V and J ends lost 6 bases and 2 bases respectively, with 18 bases between them. The CDR3 loop reads CASSPGSGGNTDTQYF. The DNA of the CDR3 is TGTGCCAGCAGCCCAGGTAGTGGGGGGAACACAGATACGCAGTATTTT.

The rearrangement uses TRBV11-2 and TRBJ2-7; the D gene is possibly TRBD1 (5 bases). The V gene's germline CDR1 is SGHAT and CDR2 FQNNGV. The CDR3 has 11 residues. Trimming stripped 5 bases from V and 6 bases from J, with 8 bases between. CDR3 nucleotides: TGTGCCAGCAGCACAAGGGGCGAGCAGTACTTC. Translating gives CASSTRGEQYF.

The genes are TRBV4-2 and TRBJ2-7, with TRBD2 matching over 8 bases. The length of the CDR3 is 15 residues. The J segment lost 4 bases and the V segment lost 0 bases, leaving 5 bases of the junction unmatched. CDR1 LGHNA and CDR2 YNFKEQ come from the germline V gene. The CDR3: CASSQESGSKYEQYF. CDR3 DNA sequence: TGTGCCAGCAGCCAAGAGAGCGGGAGTAAGTACGAGCAGTACTTC.

V usage is TRBV11-2 and J usage is TRBJ1-3; 7 bases are a match to TRBD1. V was clipped by 4 bases and J by 7 bases; unmatched bases: 4. CDR1 SGHAT and CDR2 FQNNGV come from the germline V gene. The CDR3 is 13 amino acids. CDR3 DNA sequence: TGTGCCAGCAGCTCTGACAGGGTCAACACCATATATTTT. Encoded protein: CASSSDRVNTIYF.

The chain links TRBV29-1 to TRBJ2-7; 7 bases are shared with TRBD1. The trim removed 4 bases at V and 7 bases at J, leaving 7 bases unmatched. The CDR3 runs 12 residues. Germline CDR1 and CDR2: SQVTM and ANQGSEA. The CDR3 bases are TGCAGCGTTGGTGGGACAGCCCAAGAGCAGTACTTC. It yields the protein CSVGGTAQEQYF.

This chain joins TRBV6-5 and TRBJ2-2; maybe TRBD2 (5 bases). The germline V gene has CDR1 MNHEY and CDR2 SVGAGI. There are 14 residues in the CDR3. Trimming shortened V by 2 bases and J by 4 bases, and 8 bases separated the two germline ends. The CDR3 DNA is TGTGCCAGCAGTTACCCGGACTTCACCGGGGAGCTGTTTTTT. This codes for CASSYPDFTGELFF.

The gene calls are TRBV28 and TRBJ2-3; maybe TRBD2 (5 bases). This CDR3 is built from 13 residues. CDR1 is MDHEN and CDR2 is SYDVKM in the germline V gene. Trimming shortened V by 3 bases and J by 3 bases, and 7 bases separated the two germline ends. The CDR3 loop is CASSLGGTDTQYF. In DNA form, the CDR3 reads TGTGCCAGCAGTTTGGGCGGGACAGATACGCAGTATTTT.

The chain has TRBV5-4 and TRBJ1-4; the D gene is possibly TRBD1 (5 bases). The germline gives CDR1 SGHNT, CDR2 YYREEE (reference sequence). This CDR3 has 14 residues. Trimming left V 0 bases short and J 8 bases short, with 11 bases between. Here the CDR3 DNA reads TGTGCCAGCAGCTTGGGGGGGGATAACGAAAAACTGTTTTTT. Amino acids: CASSLGGDNEKLFF. The variable domain in full, completed from reference TRBV5-4 and TRBJ1-4, reads ETGVTQSPTHLIKTRGQQVTLRCSSQSGHNTVSWYQQALGQGPQFIFQYYREEENGRGNFPPRFSGLQFPNYSSELNVNALELDDSALYLCASSLGGDNEKLFFGSGTQLSVL.

The V call is TRBV24-1, the J call TRBJ2-1, with D perhaps TRBD1 (7 bases). The germline V and J ends were trimmed by 4 bases and 6 bases, with 15 bases remaining between them. This CDR3 region has 15 residues. Germline V gene data show CDR1 as KGHDR and CDR2 as SFDVKD. This CDR3 is CATSDAGQLGNEQFF. In nucleotides, the CDR3 is TGTGCCACCAGTGACGCGGGACAGTTGGGCAATGAGCAGTTCTTC.

The chain combines TRBV11-3 with TRBJ1-5; D ambiguous. V lost 5 bases, J lost 7 bases, and 9 bases lay in between. The CDR3 is 12 amino acids. Germline CDR1 is SGHNT and CDR2 is YENEEA. CDR3 loop: CASSPGGQPQHF. For the CDR3, the DNA is TGTGCCAGCAGCCCGGGAGGGCAGCCCCAGCATTTT.

V is TRBV27 and J is TRBJ2-1; 7 nucleotides align to TRBD2. The CDR3 has 15 residues. Germline lookup yields CDR1 MNHEY and CDR2 SMNVEV (reference sequence). Trimming cost V 2 bases and J 3 bases; bases outside gene matches: 4. CDR3 region: CASSLGGGDYNEQFF. The DNA for the CDR3 is TGTGCCAGCAGTTTAGGGGGAGGGGACTACAATGAGCAGTTCTTC.

This chain joins TRBV28 and TRBJ2-7, with TRBD2 matching 8 bases. V lost 2 bases to trimming and J lost 6 bases; unmatched junction nucleotides: 9. The CDR3 extends over 15 amino acids. CDR1 is MDHEN and CDR2 is SYDVKM in the germline V gene. The CDR3 is CASSLGGRIMREQYF. The DNA of the CDR3 is TGTGCCAGCAGTTTAGGCGGGAGGATTATGCGCGAGCAGTACTTC. The whole variable domain, remainder taken from reference TRBV28 and TRBJ2-7, is DVKVTQSSRYLVKRTGEKVFLECVQDMDHENMFWYRQDPGLGLRLIYFSYDVKMKEKGDIPEGYSVSREKKERFSLILESASTNQTSMYLCASSLGGRIMREQYFGPGTRLTVT.

In its sample, this clone was seen a few times. The genes are TRBV2 and TRBJ2-7; TRBD2 matches 7 bases. This CDR3 has 15 residues. The trim removed 4 bases at V and 3 bases at J, leaving 9 bases unmatched. Germline CDR1 and CDR2: SNHLY and FYNNEI. CDR3 sequence: CASSGKGLADYEQYF. CDR3 in DNA: TGTGCCAGCAGTGGCAAAGGGCTAGCGGACTACGAGCAGTACTTC.

This sequence joins TRBV7-9 and TRBJ2-7; TRBD1 aligns across 9 bases. The germline V gene encodes CDR1 SEHNR and CDR2 FQNEAQ (reference sequence). J was trimmed by 3 bases and V by 4 bases; bases with no gene match: 10. The CDR3 is 16 amino acids. CDR3 residues: CASSSTYGTGIYEQYF. The CDR3, as DNA: TGTGCCAGCAGCTCAACATACGGGACAGGGATCTACGAGCAGTACTTC.

The chain employs TRBV3-1 (or the pseudogene TRBV3-2) and TRBJ2-7; D perhaps matches TRBD1 (8 bases). V gave up 4 bases and J gave up 7 bases, with 23 bases separating them. The CDR3 sequence is 16 residues long. Germline CDR1 is LGHDT and CDR2 is YNNKEL (reference sequence). The CDR3 sequence: CASSRYGGTGPGEQYF. The CDR3 bases are TGTGCCAGCAGCCGGTACGGGGGGACAGGACCTGGGGAGCAGTACTTC.

This clone was recorded once. The V call is TRBV6-5, the J call TRBJ1-1, with a possible D match to TRBD1 (5 bases). Deletions cut 2 bases from V and 7 bases from J, with 14 bases between. This CDR3 has 14 residues. Germline CDR1 reads MNHEY; CDR2 reads SVGAGI. CDR3: CASSYRRGVGEAFF. DNA of the CDR3: TGTGCCAGCAGTTACAGGCGGGGGGTAGGTGAAGCTTTCTTT.

V is TRBV3-1 (or the pseudogene TRBV3-2) and J is TRBJ1-5; possibly TRBD1 for D (6 bases). The CDR3 spans 14 residues. From germline, CDR1 is LGHDT and CDR2 YNNKEL (reference sequence). Trimming shortened V by 2 bases and J by 6 bases, and 11 bases separated the two germline ends. CDR3: CASSQTTGPQPQHF. In nucleotides, the CDR3 is TGTGCCAGCAGCCAAACAACAGGGCCTCAGCCCCAGCATTTT.

The chain couples TRBV6-5 to TRBJ1-3; D is uncertain. Trimming stripped 6 bases from V and 3 bases from J, with 9 bases between. Germline CDR1 and CDR2: MNHEY and SVGAGI. The CDR3 runs 13 residues. The CDR3 is CASSPEVGNTIYF. For the CDR3, the DNA is TGTGCCAGCAGCCCCGAGGTTGGAAACACCATATATTTT.

This chain connects TRBV6-5 to TRBJ1-2; 7 positions agree with TRBD1. The trim removed 8 bases at V and 4 bases at J, leaving 10 bases unmatched. This CDR3 region has 14 residues. Germline V gene sequence: CDR1 MNHEY, CDR2 SVGAGI. The CDR3 loop reads CASRTRGSPYGYTF. The CDR3 DNA reads as TGTGCCAGCCGTACCAGGGGGTCACCCTATGGCTACACCTTC.

This chain links TRBV2 with TRBJ2-7; TRBD2 agrees at 7 bases. Germline V gives CDR1 SNHLY, CDR2 FYNNEI. Losses at the gene ends were 3 bases for V and 2 bases for J; bases not matched to a gene: 4. The CDR3 totals 14 residues. The CDR3 nucleotides are TGTGCCAGCAGTGATCCGGGAGGAACCTACGAGCAGTACTTC. Amino acid sequence: CASSDPGGTYEQYF.

This clone was counted once. V gene TRBV2 combines with J gene TRBJ2-4; the D gene is possibly TRBD1 (6 bases). Germline CDR1 reads SNHLY; CDR2 reads FYNNEI. The CDR3 covers 14 residues. V was shortened by 4 bases and J by 3 bases, with 10 bases between the two germline ends. CDR3 sequence: CASSVVTGKNIQYF. CDR3 coding DNA: TGTGCCAGCAGTGTGGTGACAGGCAAAAACATTCAGTACTTC.

This clone was seen once. V gene TRBV6-5 combines with J gene TRBJ2-7; D ambiguous. Germline V gene data show CDR1 as MNHEY and CDR2 as SVGAGI. The CDR3 contains 14 residues. The V end lost 2 bases, the J end lost 5 bases, and 13 bases lay between the germline ends. CDR3 sequence (DNA): TGTGCCAGCAGTTACGAGGCCCTGGGTAACGAGCAGTACTTC. It encodes CASSYEALGNEQYF.

The CDR3 nucleotides read TGTGCCAGTAGTATGGGGGGGTTGGTCACCGGGGAGCTGTTTTTT. The encoded protein is CASSMGGLVTGELFF. The chain employs TRBV19 and TRBJ2-2; 7 positions match TRBD2. The J segment lost 4 bases and the V segment lost 3 bases, leaving 5 bases of the junction unmatched. Germline V lookup: CDR1 LNHDA, CDR2 SQIVND (reference sequence). This CDR3 is 15 amino acids long.

J is TRBJ2-3 and V is TRBV5-1; 7 bases line up with TRBD2. V lost 1 base, J lost 0 bases, and 2 bases stayed unmatched. Germline lookup yields CDR1 SGHRS and CDR2 YFSETQ. The CDR3 loop spans 15 amino acids. The CDR3 DNA reads as TGCGCCAGCAGCTTGCCTAGCGGTAGCACAGATACGCAGTATTTT. Translation gives CASSLPSGSTDTQYF.

The chain combines TRBV10-1 with TRBJ1-5; D call uncertain. The V end lost 6 bases, the J end lost 2 bases, and 14 bases lay between the germline ends. CDR3 length: 15 amino acids. Germline CDR1 WNHNN, CDR2 SYGVQD (reference sequence). CDR3 nucleotide sequence: TGCGCCAGCAGCTCAGGTCCCGGGGGCAATCAGCCCCAGCATTTT. It yields the protein CASSSGPGGNQPQHF.

The chain links TRBV7-2 to TRBJ2-7, with 9 nucleotides matching TRBD2. Germline loops: CDR1 SGHTA, CDR2 FQGNSA. With 0 bases clipped from V and 2 bases from J, the junction kept 5 bases outside the gene matches. The CDR3 has 16 amino acids. CDR3 region: CASSLAPASGTYEQYF. The CDR3 nucleotides are TGTGCCAGCAGCTTAGCCCCGGCTAGCGGGACCTACGAGCAGTACTTC. The full variable domain, in which reference TRBV7-2 and TRBJ2-7 provide the parts outside the CDR3, is GAGVSQSPSNKVTEKGKDVELRCDPISGHTALYWYRQSLGQGLEFLIYFQGNSAPDKSGLPSDRFSAERTGGSVSTLTIQRTQQEDSAVYLCASSLAPASGTYEQYFGPGTRLTVT.

This clone has more than one count but fewer than ten. The chain has TRBV3-1 (or the pseudogene TRBV3-2) and TRBJ1-1; perhaps TRBD1 as D (5 bases). CDR1 LGHDT and CDR2 YNNKEL come from the germline V gene (reference sequence). Deletions cut 0 bases from V and 5 bases from J, with 10 bases between. This CDR3 is 14 amino acids long. CDR3 sequence (DNA): TGTGCCAGCAGCCAAGAGAGGACACGAACTGAAGCTTTCTTT. Its protein product is CASSQERTRTEAFF.

This chain links TRBV5-1 with TRBJ1-2; no firm D call. Germline V lookup: CDR1 SGHRS, CDR2 YFSETQ. V was trimmed by 2 bases and J by 3 bases, leaving 11 bases between them. The CDR3 runs 14 residues. CDR3 in DNA: TGCGCCAGCAGCTTTGGAGTTGGTGACTATGGCTACACCTTC. Its translation is CASSFGVGDYGYTF.